This T cell receptor beta chain was profiled in a study of blood T cell repertoires in COVID-19. Study-wide background: PBMCs, B-cell-depleted T cells, or T cells provided the cDNA or gDNA that made up the material.

Original processing methods: Reference gene primer amplification gave estimated nucleated cell counts. Using immunoSEQ multiplex PCR, the repertoire was profiled, and TCRdb retains in-frame clones only, with some absent. The D gene and trimming were derived from the DNA, and the V and J assignments and clone size from that table. The sample has about 180,000 clones, roughly nine tenths seen once. The trim removed 7 bases at V and 1 base at J, leaving 5 bases unmatched. CDR1 MNHNY and CDR2 SVGAGI come from the germline V gene (reference sequence). CDR3 size: 14 residues. V gene TRBV6-6 combines with J gene TRBJ2-3; TRBD1 matches at 7 bases. The sample consisted of peripheral blood. The source is a woman aged 25 to 39 with active or convalescent COVID-19. CDR3 coding DNA: TGTGCCAGCACCGACAGGGTGGGCACAGATACGCAGTATTTT. Its translation is CASTDRVGTDTQYF.